The T cell receptor (beta chain) under discussion was sequenced for a study of cytomegalovirus exposure and HLA in healthy donors. General observations from the study: Among the CMV-associated chains, a few were confirmed in vitro as specific for CMV antigens.

Clones were sequenced by immunoSEQ multiplex PCR, and TCRdb holds only the in-frame ones, with some missing. Of 120,000 or so clones in the sample, around nine tenths were seen once. The CDR3 spans 16 residues. V was trimmed by 2 bases and J by 5 bases, leaving 16 bases between them. Germline loops: CDR1 MGHRA, CDR2 YSYEKL. Comments on this clone: Its antigen is as yet unknown.

The receptor was derived from a man younger than 40 in good health and CMV-seronegative. The chain links TRBV4-1 to TRBJ2-1; perhaps TRBD2 as D (6 bases). The sample consisted of PBMCs. The DNA of the CDR3 is TGCGCCAGCAGCCAATGGTCAGGGCCGGGGGACAATGAGCAGTTCTTC. Amino acid sequence: CASSQWSGPGDNEQFF.